What follows are 9 T cell receptor beta chains derived from one specimen sequenced in a study of molecular identifiers for immune sequencing clone quantification. TCRdb processed the PCR reads anew with MiXCR; each CDR3 protein has one entry. Among roughly 100,000 distinct CDR3 sequences listed, under 40% were seen once. Sequencing input: naive CD8+ T cells from blood, with Jurkat cell RNA spiked in. Subset given: FACS-sorted CD8+CD4-CCR7+CD45RA+ naive T cells. Source of these receptors: a human donor in good health. Some libraries in this study had Jurkat cell RNA spiked in.

The chain couples TRBV11-3 to TRBJ2-3; 9 bases match TRBD2. The germline gives CDR1 SGHNT, CDR2 YENEEA. The CDR3 totals 18 residues. The junction had 16 bases not matched to a gene; V was cut back by 5 bases and J by 4 bases. CDR3 DNA: TGTGCCAGCAGCATAGGCCGTAGCGGGGGTTGGACCGCAGATACGCAGTATTTT. Protein: CASSIGRSGGWTADTQYF. Drawing the rest from reference TRBV11-3 and TRBJ2-3, the complete variable domain is EAGVVQSPRYKIIEKKQPVAFWCNPISGHNTLYWYLQNLGQGPELLIRYENEEAVDDSQLPKDRFSAERLKGVDSTLKIQPAELGDSAVYLCASSIGRSGGWTADTQYFGPGTRLTVL.

This clonotype came up a few times. The rearrangement links TRBV4-3 to TRBJ1-5; tentative D call: TRBD1 (6 bases). Trimming took off 2 bases at V and 0 bases at J, with 14 bases between the two ends. The germline CDR1 and CDR2 sequences are LGHNA and YSLEER. The CDR3 totals 17 residues. The CDR3 spells CASSQSIRGVSNQPQHF. CDR3 in DNA: TGCGCCAGCAGCCAAAGTATCAGGGGAGTTAGCAATCAGCCCCAGCATTTT.

The chain couples TRBV14 to TRBJ2-7; the D call may be TRBD1 or TRBD2 (6 bases each). CDR1 is SGHDN, CDR2 FVKESK, per germline. There are 13 residues in the CDR3. The ends were cut back, 6 bases at V and 6 bases at J, with 15 bases in the middle. The CDR3 coding sequence is TGTGCCAGCAGAGGGGACGGGGGCCGCGAGCAGTACTTC. Translating gives CASRGDGGREQYF.

This clonotype turned up a few times. The rearrangement joins TRBV14 to TRBJ1-2; TRBD1 matches at 7 bases. Germline V gene lookup returns CDR1 SGHDN and CDR2 FVKESK. The CDR3 loop spans 16 amino acids. Unmatched junction bases numbered 8, after V lost 0 bases and J lost 4 bases. The CDR3 is CASSQEKQGTLYGYTF. CDR3 nucleotide sequence: TGTGCCAGCAGCCAAGAAAAACAGGGGACTCTCTATGGCTACACCTTC.

On this clonotype itself: A junction end diverges from the germline sequence, so it may reflect a read error. This chain joins TRBV7-8 and TRBJ2-1; TRBD1 agrees at 8 bases. CDR1 and CDR2 (germline): SGHVS, FQNEAQ. The CDR3 is made up of 13 amino acids. The CDR3 DNA reads TGTGCCAGCAGCCCAGGGACAGGCGGTGAGCAGATCTTC. Translation: CASSPGTGGEQIF. Full variable domain (missing parts from reference TRBV7-8 and TRBJ2-1): GAGVSQSPRYKVAKRGQDVALRCDPISGHVSLFWYQQALGQGPEFLTYFQNEAQLDKSGLPSDRFFAERPEGSVSTLKIQRTQQEDSAVYLCASSPGTGGEQIFGPGTRLTVL.

The table lists this clonotype with a count of one. One junction end disagrees with the germline gene, perhaps due to a read error. The V and J genes are TRBV28 and TRBJ2-1; TRBD1 agrees at 8 bases. CDR3 length: 15 residues. Germline CDR1 MDHEN, CDR2 SYDVKM. CDR3 loop: CSSSQPGQAYNEQFF. CDR3 sequence (DNA): TGTTCCAGCAGTCAACCGGGACAGGCCTACAATGAGCAGTTCTTC.

The chain combines TRBV2 with TRBJ1-4, with no clear D. Trimming shortened V by 8 bases and J by 6 bases, and 10 bases separated the two germline ends. The CDR3 sequence is 12 residues long. The germline gives CDR1 SNHLY, CDR2 FYNNEI. The CDR3 nucleotides are TGTGCCAGCTGCCTAGGTGATGAAAAACTGTTTTTT. This encodes CASCLGDEKLFF.

Worth noting for this clonotype: No conserved phenylalanine or tryptophan is present at the end of the CDR3, so a read error is the likely explanation. It is unclear where the CDR3 begins or ends on the DNA, so no DNA is shown, and the CDR3 is as TCRdb lists it. The rearrangement links TRBV5-1 to TRBJ2-3. CDR1 and CDR2 (germline): SGHRS, YFSETQ. The CDR3 length equals 12 residues, ends included. The CDR3 protein is CASMGSTETQNI.

This clonotype has more than one count but fewer than ten. The chain couples TRBV7-2 to TRBJ2-5; the D call may be TRBD1 or TRBD2 (6 bases each). The CDR3 runs to 14 residues. CDR1 and CDR2 (germline): SGHTA, FQGNSA. V lost 3 bases and J lost 5, with 13 bases in between. The CDR3, as DNA: TGTGCCAGCAGCTTCCGGGGGCTCGGGGAGACCCAGTACTTC. Amino acids: CASSFRGLGETQYF.